This T cell receptor (beta chain) was sequenced during a study of cytomegalovirus exposure and HLA in healthy donors. The germline gives CDR1 SNHLY, CDR2 FYNNEI. The CDR3 has 15 amino acids. Losses at the gene ends were 4 bases for V and 0 bases for J; bases not matched to a gene: 6. Study-wide results and limits: In a later analysis, TCR beta V- and J-gene trimming showed a link to a missense DCLRE1C variant. A later analysis, which compared TCR beta chains of equal frequency, found the HLA-associated ones more clonally expanded. Three chains tied to CMV proved CMV antigen-specific in vitro. Rarity held for most TCR sequences, but there were some public TCRs that occurred in many donors.

The study ran its PCR with 60 Vbeta and 13 Jbeta primers. The assay was immunoSEQ multiplex PCR, and TCRdb's table has in-frame clones only and misses some. The sample gives about 86,000 clones, around 80% of which show up once; around 2.3% is in the top ten. In regard to this clone: Its matching antigen is unknown.

The chain links TRBV2 to TRBJ2-7; 7 bases are a match to TRBD2. The sequenced sample consisted of PBMCs. The clonotype originates from a male donor in good health and CMV-seropositive. CDR3 coding DNA: TGTGCCAGCAGTGGCGGCGGGAGCATCTCCTACGAGCAGTACTTC. Amino acids: CASSGGGSISYEQYF.